Given below is one T cell receptor beta chain in context. Its antigen remains unknown. These data are taken from a study of blood T cells in healthy people across ages. The study, taken as a whole, reports: TCR beta diversity tracked closely with naive T cell percentage.

Unmatched junction bases numbered 7, after V lost 5 bases and J lost 3 bases. This CDR3 has 14 amino acids. Germline CDR1 SGHVS, CDR2 FQNEAQ. Combining a sample-barcoded 5' primer with a J-beta primer mix, a second PCR ran for roughly 7 to 11 cycles. Per-sample output comprised a minimum of 2.5 million paired-end reads containing CDR3. TCRdb re-analysed the 5' RACE reads in MiXCR, keeping a single row per CDR3 protein. In the table there are about 770,000 distinct CDR3 sequences, under 55% of which are singletons. This sequence originates from a man in his fifties or sixties in good health. The specimen was blood. V gene TRBV7-8 combines with J gene TRBJ2-7; 7 positions agree with TRBD1. The CDR3 coding sequence is TGTGCCAGCAGCCCGACAGGGTTCGGCTACGAGCAGTACTTC. It yields the protein CASSPTGFGYEQYF.